The source of this T cell receptor (beta chain) is a study of shared clonotypes between healthy human individuals. Study observations and caveats: Measured sharing among donors was expected to vary with sequencing depth.

Cells designated naive CD8 were CD45RO-negative and were positively selected for CCR7, with terminally differentiated effector memory CD45RA+ cells excluded. The run depth of the assay was deep. The table came from immunoSEQ multiplex PCR; TCRdb's copy has only in-frame clones and leaves some out. The sample has 2 million to 2.5 million clones, roughly 91% seen once. Germline V lookup: CDR1 ENHRY, CDR2 SYGVKD. Between the trimmed V and J ends, which lost 8 bases and 3 bases, there was a span of 11 bases. The CDR3 extends over 12 amino acids. With regard to this clone: The antigen remains unidentified.

This rearrangement joins TRBV10-3 to TRBJ2-7; tentatively, D is TRBD2 (6 bases). This clonotype originated in a man aged 18 to 30 in good health. Some clones in this sample may be carry-over from other donors' samples. The specimen sequenced was naive CD8+ T cells from PBMCs. The CDR3 here is CAIRDSYYEQYF. The CDR3 coding sequence is TGTGCCATCCGGGACTCCTACTACGAGCAGTACTTC.